The rows below give T cell receptor beta chains drawn from one sample of a study of blood T cell repertoires in COVID-19. Profiling relied on immunoSEQ multiplex PCR, and the TCRdb table lists in-frame clones only, not all of them. There are fewer than 350,000 clones in the sample; approximately 90% occur only once, and over 2% lies in the top ten. The sequenced sample consisted of PBMCs or T cells enriched from blood (not recorded which). The receptor source for this set is a woman aged 40-49 years with acute COVID-19. CDR3s leave out the opening cysteine and the closing phenylalanine or tryptophan. D genes are given only for firm matches.

ASSTHPSGGAYTQY	TRBD2	TRBV7-2	TRBJ2-3
ASSQDLSPGGYT	NA	TRBV3-1/TRBV3-2	TRBJ1-2
ASSLRIITNSYEQY	NA	TRBV5-6	TRBJ2-7
ASSPRGGEQY	NA	TRBV16	TRBJ2-7
SAQQETQY	NA	TRBV20-1	TRBJ2-5
ASSTYGGGTDTQY	TRBD2	TRBV19	TRBJ2-3
ASSFRTDSFSYNSPLH	NA	TRBV21-1	TRBJ1-6
ASSQDRTAGKIYEQY	NA	TRBV3-1/TRBV3-2	TRBJ2-7
ASSLARRGRNSPLH	NA	TRBV7-6	TRBJ1-6
ASSQDPTGYEQY	NA	TRBV4-1	TRBJ2-7
ASPAGKPYEQY	NA	TRBV9	TRBJ2-7
ASSAGTLATNEKLF	NA	TRBV6-1	TRBJ1-4
ASSVPGLQETQY	NA	TRBV5-8	TRBJ2-5
ASSSSRLAEETQY	TRBD2	TRBV7-2	TRBJ2-5
ASSLNGNYGYT	NA	TRBV5-5	TRBJ1-2
ASTLGQGRQPQH	NA	TRBV2	TRBJ1-5
ASSHGGTGFGEQF	NA	TRBV6-2/TRBV6-3	TRBJ2-1
ASSQSHGNTIY	NA	TRBV3-1/TRBV3-2	TRBJ1-3
ASSLEGRTNEKLF	NA	TRBV5-1	TRBJ1-4
ASSLEGRNQPQH	NA	TRBV5-1	TRBJ1-5
ASHPYSPNTEAF	NA	TRBV6-5	TRBJ1-1
AWSLQVTSSYNSPLH	NA	TRBV30	TRBJ1-6
ASSEAGRGTTEAF	NA	TRBV6-1	TRBJ1-1
ASRRAGAGQPQH	NA	TRBV9	TRBJ1-5
ASSLIQEETQY	NA	TRBV7-8	TRBJ2-5
ASSHPDRGHNEQF	TRBD1	TRBV14	TRBJ2-1
ASRPGTGGEGQY	TRBD1	TRBV5-1	TRBJ2-7
ASSRTGEFNYGYT	NA	TRBV7-9	TRBJ1-2
ASSLDGSFSGNTIY	NA	TRBV5-6	TRBJ1-3
ASRSSRDSTSGEQF	NA	TRBV11-1	TRBJ2-1
ASSLGTGGIYNEQF	TRBD1	TRBV11-1	TRBJ2-1
ASSKTGSSYNSPLH	TRBD1	TRBV10-1	TRBJ1-6
ASSSTRDRGKGYT	TRBD1	TRBV11-1	TRBJ1-2
ASSTASGQF	TRBD2	TRBV19	TRBJ2-1
ASSDRVGDGTEAF	TRBD1	TRBV19	TRBJ1-1
ASSLGTGCYT	NA	TRBV12-1	TRBJ1-2
ASSLGVSGGRETQY	NA	TRBV5-4	TRBJ2-5
ASSLRGASTDTQY	NA	TRBV27	TRBJ2-3
ATHDGGADYGYT	NA	TRBV24-1	TRBJ1-2
ASREDRRTNSPLH	TRBD1	TRBV2	TRBJ1-6
SVATGGAYEQY	TRBD1	TRBV29-1	TRBJ2-7
ATSRDLLAGVREQY	TRBD2	TRBV15	TRBJ2-7
ASSERQGAQPQH	TRBD1	TRBV2	TRBJ1-5
ASSFGQGRYNEQF	TRBD1	TRBV5-6	TRBJ2-1
ASSLDVGGLRGYT	NA	TRBV5-1	TRBJ1-2
ASSPTNYGYT	NA	TRBV7-8	TRBJ1-2
ASSLARGQGAIGYT	TRBD1	TRBV7-2	TRBJ1-2
ASSRQGRTEAF	NA	TRBV3-1/TRBV3-2	TRBJ1-1
ATSPIGANTGELF	NA	TRBV24-1	TRBJ2-2
ASSQDTGFQETQY	NA	TRBV3-1/TRBV3-2	TRBJ2-5
ASSQEGSYEQY	NA	TRBV4-1	TRBJ2-7
ASSYDRTRSSYNEQF	NA	TRBV6-2/TRBV6-3	TRBJ2-1
ASSARASGIGEQF	TRBD2	TRBV9	TRBJ2-1
ASTIGGGSYNEQF	NA	TRBV4-1	TRBJ2-1
AITAGWRAF	NA	TRBV30	TRBJ1-1
ASSLSSNEQF	NA	TRBV7-9	TRBJ2-1
ASSEQGIEGYT	NA	TRBV6-1	TRBJ1-2